The 27 T cell receptor beta chains below all came from one sample that was sequenced in a study of cytomegalovirus exposure and HLA in healthy donors. Vbeta (60) and Jbeta (13) primers were used in the PCR. This table comes from immunoSEQ multiplex PCR, and its TCRdb copy is limited to in-frame clones, with some not included. This table has about 150,000 clones, around three quarters appearing once. The sample consisted of PBMCs. These receptors were taken from a woman aged 40 to 50 in good health and CMV-seronegative.

V gene TRBV4-1 combines with J gene TRBJ1-5, with a possible D match to TRBD1 (5 bases). This CDR3 has 15 residues. Germline CDR1 and CDR2: MGHRA and YSYEKL. V was pared by 0 bases and J by 7 bases, with 13 bases between. This CDR3 reads CASSQDRGIGQPQHF. CDR3 nucleotides: TGCGCCAGCAGCCAAGATCGGGGGATCGGGCAGCCCCAGCATTTT.

This clone was seen a few times. V is TRBV5-1 and J is TRBJ1-2; D gene uncertain. Trimming left V 1 base short and J 8 bases short, with 12 bases between. This CDR3 has 13 amino acids. CDR1 and CDR2 from the germline V gene are SGHRS and YFSETQ. The CDR3 here is CASSLSASFGYTF. The CDR3 region has the DNA TGCGCCAGCAGCTTGTCCGCGAGTTTCGGCTACACCTTC.

The V gene is TRBV12-5, the J gene TRBJ2-2; D is unclear. CDR1 and CDR2 (germline): LGHNT, FRNRAP. The CDR3 consists of 14 residues. With 3 bases removed from V and 0 bases from J, the gap between germline ends came to 5 bases. CDR3 loop: CASGLSPNTGELFF. As DNA, the CDR3 is TGTGCTAGTGGTTTATCTCCGAACACCGGGGAGCTGTTTTTT.

The V and J genes are TRBV10-1 and TRBJ2-1; 7 bases are shared with TRBD1. The CDR3 has 13 residues. V dropped 6 bases and J dropped 5; count of bases not matched to a gene: 4. Germline V lookup: CDR1 WNHNN, CDR2 SYGVQD (reference sequence). The CDR3 reads CASRAGTDNEQFF. CDR3 nucleotide sequence: TGCGCCAGCAGAGCTGGGACAGACAATGAGCAGTTCTTC.

V and J are TRBV10-3 and TRBJ2-6; 8 bases fit TRBD1. V trimming: 7 bases; J trimming: 3 bases; junction bases outside the gene matches: 5. The CDR3 is 15 amino acids. From germline, CDR1 is ENHRY and CDR2 SYGVKD. The CDR3 sequence is CAIKTGEDGANVLTF. The CDR3, as DNA: TGTGCCATCAAGACAGGGGAAGATGGGGCCAACGTCCTGACTTTC.

This clone was seen more than once but under ten times. The gene calls are TRBV18 and TRBJ2-2; maybe TRBD1 (6 bases). The CDR3 runs to 16 residues. Looked up from germline, CDR1 is KGHSH and CDR2 is LQKENI. V dropped 3 bases and J dropped 3 bases, with 14 bases sitting between them. Written as DNA, the CDR3 is TGTGCCAGCTCACCCGTGGGGGCGGTGGACACCGGGGAGCTGTTTTTT. Translation: CASSPVGAVDTGELFF.

The chain carries TRBV7-9 and TRBJ2-7; TRBD1 agrees at 8 bases. V shed 1 base and J 3 bases; nucleotides not matched to a gene: 8. This CDR3 is built from 16 residues. Germline values: CDR1 SEHNR, CDR2 FQNEAQ (reference sequence). CDR3 in amino acids: CASSLVGGQENYEQYF. CDR3 nucleotide sequence: TGTGCCAGCAGCTTAGTCGGGGGACAGGAAAACTACGAGCAGTACTTC.

The V gene is TRBV25-1, the J gene TRBJ2-2, with 9 bases fitting TRBD2. This CDR3 region has 17 residues. The V segment lost 0 bases and the J segment 3 bases; nucleotides outside the gene matches: 5. In germline, CDR1 is MGHDK, CDR2 SYGVNS. In DNA, the CDR3 is TGTGCCAGCAGTGAATACGCGGGAGGGCGGTACACCGGGGAGCTGTTTTTT. It yields the protein CASSEYAGGRYTGELFF.

The genes are TRBV29-1 and TRBJ1-2; D not resolved. Trimming took 3 bases from V and 4 from J, leaving 12 bases between them. Germline V gene data show CDR1 as SQVTM and CDR2 as ANQGSEA. The CDR3 has 13 amino acids. The CDR3 reads CSVEEGRLYGYTF. In DNA form, the CDR3 reads TGCAGCGTTGAGGAGGGTAGGCTCTATGGCTACACCTTC.

J is TRBJ2-5 and V is TRBV11-2, with D hard to call. The CDR3 extends over 14 amino acids. Between the trimmed V and J ends, which lost 6 bases and 1 base, there was a span of 12 bases. Germline-derived CDR1 and CDR2 are SGHAT and FQNNGV. Here the CDR3 DNA reads TGTGCCAGCAGTCCCCCGGGTTCCCAAGAGACCCAGTACTTC. Translating it yields CASSPPGSQETQYF.

This clone was counted at least ten times. The CDR3 is CASSELAGANVLTF. CDR3 nucleotides: TGTGCCAGCAGTGAACTAGCTGGGGCCAACGTCCTGACTTTC. The chain carries TRBV6-1 and TRBJ2-6; D not resolved. Trimming took 2 bases from V and 2 from J, leaving 4 bases between them. The length of the CDR3 is 14 residues. Germline values: CDR1 MNHNS, CDR2 SASEGT.

The CDR3 DNA is TGTGCCAGCAGTGACTCCGGGACAGGGGACACCGGGGAGCTGTTTTTT. This translates into CASSDSGTGDTGELFF. V usage is TRBV6-4 and J usage is TRBJ2-2; 10 bases line up with TRBD1. This CDR3 is built from 16 residues. Germline lookup yields CDR1 MRHNA and CDR2 SNTAGT. With 0 bases clipped from V and 3 bases from J, the junction kept 1 base outside the gene matches.

The genes are TRBV6-6 and TRBJ1-1; D remains unclear. Germline-derived CDR1 and CDR2 are MNHNY and SVGAGI (reference sequence). The CDR3 spans 15 residues. Trimming left V 7 bases short and J 7 bases short, with 22 bases between. The CDR3 is CASTGSTEQNLEAFF. The CDR3 nucleotides are TGTGCCAGCACGGGAAGCACTGAGCAAAACCTTGAAGCTTTCTTT.

V is TRBV6-1 and J is TRBJ2-7; 8 positions agree with TRBD2. The CDR3 extends over 13 amino acids. Losses at the gene ends were 2 bases for V and 4 bases for J; bases not matched to a gene: 1. Germline assignment: CDR1 MNHNS and CDR2 SASEGT. In DNA form, the CDR3 reads TGTGCCAGCAGTGAACGGGAGGGTTACGAGCAGTACTTC. Protein sequence: CASSEREGYEQYF.

The genes are TRBV4-2 and TRBJ2-7, with 10 nucleotides matching TRBD1. V was clipped by 4 bases and J by 3 bases; unmatched bases: 6. The CDR3 contains 15 residues. Germline V gene lookup returns CDR1 LGHNA and CDR2 YNFKEQ. In DNA, the CDR3 is TGTGCCAGCAGCCCGACTGGGACAGGGGACTACGAGCAGTACTTC. Translated: CASSPTGTGDYEQYF.

For this clone: The sample carries other DNA sequences with the same CDR3. The chain recombines TRBV5-1 with TRBJ1-1; no clear D gene. The CDR3 runs to 13 residues. V lost 6 bases to trimming and J lost 4 bases, with 13 bases between them. Germline CDR1 is SGHRS and CDR2 is YFSETQ. As DNA, the CDR3 is TGCGCCAGCAATCCGGAGGGCGGCACTGAAGCTTTCTTT. Translating gives CASNPEGGTEAFF.

This clone was seen more than once but under ten times. This rearrangement joins TRBV27 to TRBJ2-1; possibly TRBD1 for D (6 bases). The CDR3 covers 13 residues. The V end lost 7 bases, the J end lost 4 bases, and 11 bases lay between the germline ends. Per germline, CDR1 MNHEY and CDR2 SMNVEV (reference sequence). As DNA, the CDR3 is TGTGCCAGCACTCCCCAGGGGTACAATGAGCAGTTCTTC. As protein: CASTPQGYNEQFF.

The rearrangement links TRBV7-9 to TRBJ2-7; tentative D call: TRBD2 (6 bases). CDR3 size: 15 residues. The V gene's germline CDR1 is SEHNR and CDR2 FQNEAQ (reference sequence). V gave up 6 bases and J gave up 1 base, with 16 bases separating them. CDR3 loop: CASREGRDPSYEQYF. Here the CDR3 DNA reads TGTGCCAGCAGGGAGGGAAGGGATCCTTCCTACGAGCAGTACTTC. Supplemented by reference TRBV7-9 and TRBJ2-7, the full variable domain reads DTGVSQNPRHKITKRGQNVTFRCDPISEHNRLYWYRQTLGQGPEFLTYFQNEAQLEKSRLLSDRFSAERPKGSFSTLEIQRTEQGDSAMYLCASREGRDPSYEQYFGPGTRLTVT.

J is TRBJ2-7 and V is TRBV19; 7 bases are shared with TRBD1. After removal of 5 bases from V and 6 bases from J, the junction contained 7 bases not matched to a gene. The length of the CDR3 is 13 residues. CDR1 is LNHDA, CDR2 SQIVND, per germline (reference sequence). The CDR3 DNA sequence: TGTGCCAGTAGTTCCCAAGCAGGGGGCGAGCAGTACTTC. Translating it yields CASSSQAGGEQYF. Drawing the rest from reference TRBV19 and TRBJ2-7, the complete variable domain is DGGITQSPKYLFRKEGQNVTLSCEQNLNHDAMYWYRQDPGQGLRLIYYSQIVNDFQKGDIAEGYSVSREKKESFPLTVTSAQKNPTAFYLCASSSQAGGEQYFGPGTRLTVT.

This clone was counted between two and nine times. V is TRBV18 and J is TRBJ2-2; D is unclear. V lost 1 base to trimming and J lost 8 bases, with 5 bases between them. Germline V gene lookup returns CDR1 KGHSH and CDR2 LQKENI. The CDR3 length is 12 residues. This CDR3 reads CASSPLSGELFF. Written as DNA, the CDR3 is TGTGCCAGCTCACCACTGTCAGGGGAGCTGTTTTTT.

The V call is TRBV4-1, the J call TRBJ2-7; 10 nucleotides match TRBD1. V was clipped by 4 bases and J by 2 bases; unmatched bases: 11. The germline V gene encodes CDR1 MGHRA and CDR2 YSYEKL. There are 17 residues in the CDR3. In DNA form, the CDR3 reads TGCGCCAGCAGCCGCCTGGTCGGGACAGGGGATCCCTACGAGCAGTACTTC. Translating it yields CASSRLVGTGDPYEQYF.

The rearrangement links TRBV7-8 to TRBJ2-5, with D perhaps TRBD2 (6 bases). CDR1 is SGHVS and CDR2 is FQNEAQ in the germline V gene. CDR3 length equals 13 residues. V lost 1 base, J lost 5 bases, and 8 bases lay in between. Here the CDR3 reads CASSLDGGETQYF. CDR3 sequence (DNA): TGTGCCAGCAGCTTAGATGGGGGGGAGACCCAGTACTTC.

In this sample, this clone turned up once. The chain is built from TRBV13 and TRBJ1-4; 12 positions match TRBD1. The CDR3 runs 15 residues. Losses at the gene ends were 5 bases for V and 10 bases for J; bases not matched to a gene: 8. The germline V gene encodes CDR1 PRHDT and CDR2 FYEKMQ (reference sequence). CDR3 protein: CASSPPGTGGRKLFF. The CDR3 DNA reads TGTGCCAGCAGCCCCCCAGGGACAGGGGGCAGAAAACTGTTTTTT.

This clone has a single count. CDR3: CAITVLARVHEQYF. CDR3 DNA sequence: TGTGCCATCACTGTTCTGGCCAGGGTCCACGAGCAGTACTTC. The chain is built from TRBV10-3 and TRBJ2-7, with D perhaps matching TRBD1 (5 bases). The germline gives CDR1 ENHRY, CDR2 SYGVKD. V lost 7 bases, J lost 5 bases, and 18 bases lay in between. The CDR3 length is 14 residues.

The chain couples TRBV4-1 to TRBJ2-5, with 7 bases identical to TRBD1. In germline, CDR1 is MGHRA, CDR2 YSYEKL. The CDR3 extends over 13 amino acids. Germline trimming cut 8 bases from V and 3 bases from J; bases unmatched to any gene: 6. DNA of the CDR3: TGCGCCAGCGCCCGGGACAGTGAAGAGACCCAGTACTTC. Translation: CASARDSEETQYF.

This clone was seen just once. The chain is built from TRBV29-1 and TRBJ1-1; TRBD1 might be the D (5 bases). CDR1 and CDR2 (germline): SQVTM, ANQGSEA. Deletions cut 7 bases from V and 4 bases from J, with 13 bases between. This CDR3 has 12 amino acids. CDR3 in amino acids: CSALGGSTEAFF. The CDR3 DNA follows: TGCAGCGCCCTGGGGGGGAGCACTGAAGCTTTCTTT.

The CDR3 spells CASSLGGPSYEQYF. CDR3 nucleotides: TGCGCCAGCAGCTTGGGTGGCCCCTCCTACGAGCAGTACTTC. The J gene is TRBJ2-7, the V gene TRBV5-1; D unclear. Germline V gives CDR1 SGHRS, CDR2 YFSETQ. This CDR3 contains 14 residues. Trimming removed 0 bases from V and 0 bases from J, with 7 bases in between.